The 13 T cell receptor beta chains in this list originate from one sample, sequenced in a study of T cell responses to AZD1222 COVID-19 vaccine. Repertoires were generated with immunoSEQ multiplex PCR, while TCRdb's copy carries only in-frame clones and drops some. The sample consists of about 120,000 clones, around 86% of them appearing once. The source was peripheral blood, collected 28 days after the second AZD1222 dose. The receptors shown here come from an adult who received the AZD1222 COVID-19 vaccine.

The J gene is TRBJ1-1, the V gene TRBV4-3; D unclear. This CDR3 region has 13 residues. Between the trimmed V and J ends, which lost 4 bases and 2 bases, there was a span of 8 bases. Germline V gene lookup returns CDR1 LGHNA and CDR2 YSLEER. In nucleotides, the CDR3 is TGCGCCAGCAGCCCACAAGTCAACACTGAAGCTTTCTTT. This gives the protein CASSPQVNTEAFF.

This chain uses TRBV4-2 with TRBJ2-3; 9 bases are a match to TRBD2. From germline, CDR1 is LGHNA and CDR2 YNFKEQ. The CDR3 is made up of 16 amino acids. J gave up 2 bases and V 1 base, and 4 bases lay outside the gene matches. Here the CDR3 DNA reads TGTGCCAGCAGCCAAGTGCGGGGGGGGTTCACAGATACGCAGTATTTT. Protein: CASSQVRGGFTDTQYF.

The chain recombines TRBV4-1 with TRBJ1-3; a weak D match, TRBD1 (5 bases). The CDR3 sequence is 19 residues long. Looked up from germline, CDR1 is MGHRA and CDR2 is YSYEKL. V lost 0 bases and J 0 bases, leaving 18 bases between the germline ends. The chain's CDR3 is CASSQESFWDSSSGNTIYF. For the CDR3, the DNA is TGCGCCAGCAGCCAAGAAAGTTTTTGGGACTCCAGCTCTGGAAACACCATATATTTT.

The chain uses TRBV6-2 or TRBV6-3 and TRBJ1-2; 7 bases agree with TRBD1. The length of the CDR3 is 18 residues. The trim removed 4 bases at V and 3 bases at J, leaving 17 bases unmatched. Germline V gene sequence: CDR1 MNHEY, CDR2 SVGEGT. The CDR3 coding sequence is TGTGCCAGCAGTTGGGTTCCGGGACAGAAAAACCGGCACTATGGCTACACCTTC. Protein sequence: CASSWVPGQKNRHYGYTF.

This chain connects TRBV19 to TRBJ2-7, with D tentatively TRBD1 (6 bases). CDR3 size: 13 residues. The germline V gene encodes CDR1 LNHDA and CDR2 SQIVND (reference sequence). Trimming cost V 2 bases and J 7 bases, with 12 bases left between them. In DNA form, the CDR3 reads TGTGCCAGTAGTATAAAGACAGGCCTGGAGCAGTACTTC. It encodes CASSIKTGLEQYF.

The gene calls are TRBV6-5 and TRBJ2-1, with TRBD2 as a possible D gene (5 bases). This CDR3 has 16 residues. The ends were cut back, 4 bases at V and 0 bases at J, with 13 bases in the middle. Germline V gene sequence: CDR1 MNHEY, CDR2 SVGAGI. The CDR3 DNA sequence: TGTGCCAGCAGTTCGCGGGCACCCAGCTCCTACAATGAGCAGTTCTTC. Protein: CASSSRAPSSYNEQFF.

This CDR3 reads CATSLGGSYEQYF. For the CDR3, the DNA is TGTGCCACCTCCTTGGGGGGCTCCTACGAGCAGTACTTC. The gene calls are TRBV2 and TRBJ2-7, with D maybe TRBD2 (6 bases). CDR1 and CDR2 (germline): SNHLY, FYNNEI. CDR3 length: 13 amino acids. With 10 bases removed from V and 0 bases from J, the gap between germline ends came to 13 bases.

The chain recombines TRBV18 with TRBJ2-2; D is perhaps TRBD2 (6 bases). Trimming took 5 bases from V and 1 from J, leaving 17 bases between them. CDR1 is KGHSH, CDR2 LQKENI, per germline. The CDR3 spans 17 residues. The CDR3: CASSEGLFVWNTGELFF. In DNA form, the CDR3 reads TGTGCCAGCTCAGAGGGACTCTTTGTCTGGAACACCGGGGAGCTGTTTTTT.

This clone was found once. J is TRBJ1-2 and V is TRBV30; D is undetermined. V lost 5 bases and J 2 bases, leaving 12 bases between the germline ends. This CDR3 is 13 amino acids long. CDR1 is GTSNPN, CDR2 SVGIG, per germline (reference sequence). The DNA of the CDR3 is TGTGCCTGGGGCCGTATTTTAAACTATGGCTACACCTTC. Residues: CAWGRILNYGYTF. The full variable domain, in which reference TRBV30 and TRBJ1-2 provide the parts outside the CDR3, is SQTIHQWPATLVQPVGSPLSLECTVEGTSNPNLYWYRQAAGRGLQLLFYSVGIGQISSEVPQNLSASRPQDRQFILSSKKLLLSDSGFYLCAWGRILNYGYTFGSGTRLTVV.

V gene TRBV21-1 combines with J gene TRBJ1-5; TRBD1 reflects the table's D call only, with no check against the DNA. TRBV21-1 is a pseudogene. The CDR3 sequence is 14 residues long. The CDR3 here is CASSIPGQGGPQHF. In nucleotides, the CDR3 is TGTGCCAGCAGCATCCCGGGACAGGGGGGGCCCCAGCATTTT.

The chain carries TRBV6-6 and TRBJ2-3; no clear D. V was pared by 0 bases and J by 2 bases, with 3 bases between. This CDR3 is built from 13 residues. CDR1 is MNHNY, CDR2 SVGAGI, per germline (reference sequence). The CDR3, as DNA: TGTGCCAGCAGTTACTCCGACACAGATACGCAGTATTTT. Encoded protein: CASSYSDTDTQYF.

This chain connects TRBV5-1 to TRBJ1-1, with 9 bases fitting TRBD1. Germline V CDR1 and CDR2: SGHRS, YFSETQ. V shed 4 bases, J shed 3 bases, and the junction held 13 bases outside the gene matches. This CDR3 spans 17 amino acids. The CDR3 region has the DNA TGCGCCAGCAGCCCCAGTACCGGGACAGGGCGATACACTGAAGCTTTCTTT. The encoded protein is CASSPSTGTGRYTEAFF.

The chain couples TRBV5-5 to TRBJ2-2; a weak D match, TRBD1 (6 bases). Trimming pared 4 bases from V and 5 bases from J, leaving 15 bases between. The CDR3 has 15 residues. Germline CDR1 reads SGHKS; CDR2 reads YYEKEE (reference sequence). The CDR3 DNA follows: TGTGCCAGCAGCACTCGACAGGAATCGACCGGGGAGCTGTTTTTT. Translated, it gives CASSTRQESTGELFF.